This T cell receptor (beta chain) was sequenced during a study of CD8+ T cells in alopecia areata. Germline V gene lookup returns CDR1 MGHRA and CDR2 YSYEKL. There are 14 residues in the CDR3. V was shortened by 4 bases and J by 7 bases, with 16 bases between the two germline ends. Following extraction, RNA underwent reverse transcription to cDNA, which served as the sequencing template. Measured with immunoSEQ multiplex PCR; TCRdb has only the in-frame clones, and not every one. This sample yields 150,000 to 200,000 clones, of which about 63% are seen a single time; roughly 14% belongs to the top ten.

The sample consisted of CD4+ T cells sorted from blood, taken at week 0. J is TRBJ1-2 and V is TRBV4-1, with a possible D match to TRBD1 (5 bases). The clonotype comes from a human donor with alopecia areata. CDR3 in DNA: TGCGCCAGCAGCCCAGTGGCCAGGGACTCTGGCTACACCTTC. It specifies CASSPVARDSGYTF.